This T cell receptor (beta chain) stems from a study of Ad26.COV2.S vaccination and SARS-CoV-2 variants (dated by TCRdb to the early 2020s). Some background on the complete study: Donors in the vaccine arm were drawn from COV1001, a phase I-IIa trial of Ad26.COV2.S in healthy adults that was multicentre, randomized, double-blind and placebo-controlled. Ad26.COV2.S was administered intramuscularly at a dose of 5x10^10 or 1x10^11 viral particles, either as one shot or as two shots given 56 days apart. TCRbeta repertoire sequencing served as the tool for gauging how specific and how broad the SARS-CoV-2-reactive T cell receptors were following Ad26.COV2.S vaccination. A total of 32 samples were included in the TCR-sequenced set, comprising around 20 Ad26.COV2.S vaccine recipients, 5 placebo recipients and 8 SARS-CoV-2 convalescent individuals. Trial participants were randomized into five groups of five, in which low-dose or high-dose Ad26.COV2.S was given once or twice, or placebo was given on both occasions. Investigators did not know the trial group allocation while performing experiments and assessing outcomes. Study-wide conclusions, independent of this receptor: Spike-specific TCR breadth was higher in Ad26.COV2.S recipients than in placebo recipients (P = 0.0014). Comparable non-spike TCR breadth was observed between vaccine and placebo recipients, consistent with only spike being contained in the vaccine. The study lacked the statistical power to compare responses across vaccine doses or regimens. It was noted by the authors that total T cell responses may have been underestimated by the TCR breadth and depth analyses. After vaccination, substantial breadth of spike-specific CD8+ and CD4+ T cell responses was reported.

On this clone itself: No cognate antigen has been identified for it. Base qualities are missing; no much larger clone stands one base away.

The immunoSEQ Assay was used to sequence TCRbeta CDR3 regions. After extraction, genomic DNA underwent amplification by bias-controlled multiplex PCR, followed by high-throughput sequencing. In the source study's methods: To quantify the absolute abundance of each unique TCRbeta CDR3 region, sequences were collapsed and filtered. T cell fraction was estimated by normalizing TCRbeta template counts to usable DNA, which was measured by amplifying reference genes present in all nucleated cells. Repertoire TCRs were annotated as SARS-CoV-2-specific when V gene, CDR3 amino acid sequence and J gene were exactly matched to a known reactive TCR set. The reference SARS-CoV-2 TCR set was obtained from MIRA and was filtered for enrichment in COVID-19-positive ImmuneCODE repertoires, whereby public or cross-reactive TCRs were removed. Drawing on the MIRA antigens, annotated TCRs were analysed further at the level of specific ORF or position within ORF. Breadth was defined as annotated unique rearrangements over total unique productive rearrangements; depth was the summed frequency of those rearrangements. Two-sided Wilcoxon rank-sum tests were used to compare TCR breadth between groups. TCRdb mirrors the immuneACCESS table, restricted to in-frame sequences. Some clones are absent from its copies; in checked studies, under half trace to an unresolved V gene, and the reason for the others is unknown. V, J and clone size are taken as reported in that table, and D and trimming were inferred from the DNA itself. The sample table shows 350,000 to 450,000 clones, and over 75% are seen once. The ten largest clones add up to 1.9% of the sample.

The intended sense of this specimen's treatment or condition label: approximately 18 received Ad26.COV2.S at low or high dose, single or two shots; roughly 5 received placebo; per-sample allocation not given. Repertoires of vaccine and placebo recipients were sequenced from samples collected on day 63 after the first injection. Between 29 July and 7 August 2020, Cohort 1b enrolled around 24 adults aged 18-55 years at one site in Boston, USA. Ad26.COV2.S was a replication-incompetent adenovirus type 26 vector that expressed a prefusion-stabilized SARS-CoV-2 spike protein derived from the original Wuhan strain. Here the sequenced sample was peripheral blood, taken in a trial of Ad26.COV2.S vaccine versus placebo. The sequence came from a person aged 18-65 years who received the Ad26.COV2.S COVID-19 vaccine or a placebo.

The base sequence is TGTGCCAGCAGCTTAGCGGCAAAGCAGTACTTC. This gives the protein CASSLAAKQYF. Rearrangement joined TRBV5-6 to TRBJ2-7; perhaps TRBD2 is the D gene, with 5 bases matching. Reading the germline V gene gives CDR1 SGHDT and CDR2 YYEEEE. Inclusive of the bounding cysteine and phenylalanine, the CDR3 is 11 residues long. Of all the DNA, just the CDR3 is kept, 33 bases in frame from base 1. At the junction V is shortened by 2 bases and J by 8 bases, with 8 bases in between.